This T cell receptor (beta chain) was sequenced for a study of early T cells in non-severe SARS-CoV-2 infection. This clonotype was counted between two and nine times. The ends lost 0 bases at V and 2 bases at J; junction bases unmatched: 2. Germline CDR1 and CDR2: SGHRS and YFSETQ. The CDR3 is made up of 15 amino acids. In the library, individual cDNA molecules carried attached unique molecular identifiers. MiXCR, run by TCRdb on the 5' RACE reads, gives a single entry per CDR3 protein. This sample has some 96,000 distinct CDR3 sequences; roughly 9.6% occur once, and the top ten carry just over 4.5%.

Sequenced here: whole blood, sampled at baseline. V usage is TRBV5-1 and J usage is TRBJ2-7, with 10 bases identical to TRBD2. This receptor was identified in an adult who was a healthcare worker with PCR-confirmed SARS-CoV-2 infection or an uninfected control (not recorded which). The CDR3 loop reads CASSLGLAGPYEQYF. The DNA of the CDR3 is TGCGCCAGCAGCTTGGGACTAGCGGGTCCCTACGAGCAGTACTTC. Full variable domain (missing parts from reference TRBV5-1 and TRBJ2-7): KAGVTQTPRYLIKTRGQQVTLSCSPISGHRSVSWYQQTPGQGLQFLFEYFSETQRNKGNFPGRFSGRQFSNSRSEMNVSTLELGDSALYLCASSLGLAGPYEQYFGPGTRLTVT.